One sample yielded the 6 T cell receptor beta chains listed below, sequenced in a study of cytomegalovirus exposure and HLA in healthy donors. The study ran its PCR with 60 Vbeta and 13 Jbeta primers. The table came from immunoSEQ multiplex PCR; TCRdb's copy has only in-frame clones and leaves some out. There are tens of thousands of clones in the sample, with over 2% held by the top ten. Sequenced sample: PBMCs. These receptor sequences come from a female donor in good health and CMV-seronegative.

This chain uses TRBV10-3 with TRBJ1-2, with D maybe TRBD1 (5 bases). Germline-derived CDR1 and CDR2 are ENHRY and SYGVKD. Trimming shortened V by 1 base and J by 8 bases, and 11 bases separated the two germline ends. The CDR3 loop spans 13 amino acids. DNA of the CDR3: TGTGCCATCAGTGAGTTGGGGAGGGACGGCTACACCTTC. It codes for CAISELGRDGYTF.

The chain recombines TRBV7-9 with TRBJ2-3, with 12 bases identical to TRBD1. The CDR3 is 17 amino acids. With V trimmed by 5 bases and J by 3 bases, 9 bases remained unmatched. Looked up from germline, CDR1 is SEHNR and CDR2 is FQNEAQ (reference sequence). The CDR3 nucleotides read TGTGCCAGCAGCCGTACCGGGACAGGGGGCGCGACAGATACGCAGTATTTT. Translating it yields CASSRTGTGGATDTQYF.

The CDR3 DNA reads TGCGCCAGCAGCCAAGATTGGGGGGGCGGAGATACGCAGTATTTT. This gives the protein CASSQDWGGGDTQYF. This sequence joins TRBV4-3 and TRBJ2-3; tentative D call: TRBD2 (7 bases). Trimming took off 0 bases at V and 5 bases at J, with 12 bases between the two ends. The CDR3 consists of 15 residues. CDR1 and CDR2 from the germline V gene are LGHNA and YSLEER.

The rearrangement joins TRBV27 to TRBJ1-1; 8 nucleotides match TRBD1. The CDR3 extends over 17 amino acids. Per the germline V gene, CDR1 is MNHEY and CDR2 is SMNVEV (reference sequence). The J segment lost 0 bases and the V segment lost 6 bases, leaving 12 bases of the junction unmatched. The CDR3 sequence is CASRYSTTGGLNTEAFF. CDR3 nucleotides: TGTGCCAGCAGGTACTCCACAACAGGGGGTCTGAACACTGAAGCTTTCTTT.

This chain joins TRBV18 and TRBJ2-1; 9 bases line up with TRBD2. From germline, CDR1 is KGHSH and CDR2 LQKENI. V shed 3 bases, J shed 7 bases, and the junction held 16 bases outside the gene matches. CDR3 size: 18 residues. The CDR3 DNA is TGTGCCAGCTCACCTAGGGCTAGCGGGAAGTTGGAAGGAAATGAGCAGTTCTTC. It is translated as CASSPRASGKLEGNEQFF. Filled out from reference TRBV18 and TRBJ2-1, the complete variable domain reads NAGVMQNPRHLVRRRGQEARLRCSPMKGHSHVYWYRQLPEEGLKFMVYLQKENIIDESGMPKERFSAEFPKEGPSILRIQQVVRGDSAAYFCASSPRASGKLEGNEQFFGPGTRLTVL.

The rearrangement uses TRBV4-3 and TRBJ2-7, with D perhaps matching TRBD2 (6 bases). The germline V and J ends were trimmed by 0 bases and 2 bases, with 14 bases remaining between them. CDR1 LGHNA and CDR2 YSLEER come from the germline V gene. The CDR3 extends over 16 amino acids. Here the CDR3 DNA reads TGCGCCAGCAGCCAAGAATGGGGGGTTGGGGCCTACGAGCAGTACTTC. Its translation: CASSQEWGVGAYEQYF.